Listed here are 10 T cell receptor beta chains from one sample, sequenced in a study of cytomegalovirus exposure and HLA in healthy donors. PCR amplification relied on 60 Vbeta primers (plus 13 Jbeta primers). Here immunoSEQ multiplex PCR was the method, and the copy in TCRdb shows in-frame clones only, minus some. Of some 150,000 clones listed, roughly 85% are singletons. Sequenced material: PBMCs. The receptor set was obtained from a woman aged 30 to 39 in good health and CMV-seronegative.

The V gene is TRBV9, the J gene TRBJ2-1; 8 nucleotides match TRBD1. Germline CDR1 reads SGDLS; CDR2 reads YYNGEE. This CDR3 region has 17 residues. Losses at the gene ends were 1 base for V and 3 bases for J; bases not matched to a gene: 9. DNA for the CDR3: TGTGCCAGCAGCGTACCTGTCCCGGGACAGGTCTACAATGAGCAGTTCTTC. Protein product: CASSVPVPGQVYNEQFF. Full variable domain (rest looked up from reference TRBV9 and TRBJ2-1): DSGVTQTPKHLITATGQRVTLRCSPRSGDLSVYWYQQSLDQGLQFLIQYYNGEERAKGNILERFSAQQFPDLHSELNLSSLELGDSALYFCASSVPVPGQVYNEQFFGPGTRLTVL.

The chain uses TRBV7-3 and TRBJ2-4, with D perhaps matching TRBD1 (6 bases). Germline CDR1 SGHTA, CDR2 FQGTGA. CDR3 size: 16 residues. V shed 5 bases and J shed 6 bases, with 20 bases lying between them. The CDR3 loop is CASSPTPQARGNIQYF. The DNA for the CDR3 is TGTGCCAGCAGCCCAACCCCCCAAGCCAGGGGAAACATTCAGTACTTC.

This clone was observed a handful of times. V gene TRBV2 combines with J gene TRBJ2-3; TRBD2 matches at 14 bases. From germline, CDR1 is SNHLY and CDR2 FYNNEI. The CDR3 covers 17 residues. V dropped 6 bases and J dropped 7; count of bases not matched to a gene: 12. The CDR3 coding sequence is TGTGCCAGCAGAGAGGGACTAGCGGGGGCGCAAACTTATACGCAGTATTTT. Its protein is CASREGLAGAQTYTQYF.

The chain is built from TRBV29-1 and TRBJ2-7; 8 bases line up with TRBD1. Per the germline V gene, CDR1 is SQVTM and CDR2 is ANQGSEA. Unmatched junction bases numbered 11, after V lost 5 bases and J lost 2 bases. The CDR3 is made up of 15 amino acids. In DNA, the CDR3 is TGCAGCGTTTTTGCCCGGGACAGGCCTCCCTACGAGCAGTACTTC. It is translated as CSVFARDRPPYEQYF.

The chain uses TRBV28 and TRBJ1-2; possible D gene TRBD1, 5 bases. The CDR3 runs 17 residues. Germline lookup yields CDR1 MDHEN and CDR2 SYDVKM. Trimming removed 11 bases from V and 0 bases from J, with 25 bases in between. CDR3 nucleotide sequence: TGTGCCGGCCGGGGGGGGTCGTCCGGTGGGGCTAACTATGGCTACACCTTC. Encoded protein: CAGRGGSSGGANYGYTF.

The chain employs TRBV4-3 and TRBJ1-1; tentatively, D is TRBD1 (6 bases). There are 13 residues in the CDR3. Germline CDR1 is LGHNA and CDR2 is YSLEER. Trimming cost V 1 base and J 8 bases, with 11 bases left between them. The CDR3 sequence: CASSQVTGQEAFF. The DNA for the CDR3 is TGCGCCAGCAGCCAAGTCACAGGGCAAGAAGCTTTCTTT.

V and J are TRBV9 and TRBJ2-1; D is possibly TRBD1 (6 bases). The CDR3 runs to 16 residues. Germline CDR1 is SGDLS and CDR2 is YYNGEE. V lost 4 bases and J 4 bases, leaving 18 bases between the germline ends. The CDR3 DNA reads TGTGCCAGCAGCCTCCAGGGGCTATCCCTATACAATGAGCAGTTCTTC. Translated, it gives CASSLQGLSLYNEQFF.

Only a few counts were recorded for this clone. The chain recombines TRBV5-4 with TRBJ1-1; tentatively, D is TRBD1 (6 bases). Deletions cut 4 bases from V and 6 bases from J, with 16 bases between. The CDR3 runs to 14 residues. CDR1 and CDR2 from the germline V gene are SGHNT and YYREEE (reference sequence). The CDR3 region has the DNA TGTGCCAGCAGCCCTCCGGGGGGGGCCGCTGAAGCTTTCTTT. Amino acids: CASSPPGGAAEAFF.

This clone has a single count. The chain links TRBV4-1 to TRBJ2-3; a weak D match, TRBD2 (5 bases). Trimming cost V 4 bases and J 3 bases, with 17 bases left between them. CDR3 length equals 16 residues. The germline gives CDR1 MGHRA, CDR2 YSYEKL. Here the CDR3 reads CASSPQLGMSTDTQYF. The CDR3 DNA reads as TGCGCCAGCAGCCCCCAACTAGGAATGTCGACAGATACGCAGTATTTT.

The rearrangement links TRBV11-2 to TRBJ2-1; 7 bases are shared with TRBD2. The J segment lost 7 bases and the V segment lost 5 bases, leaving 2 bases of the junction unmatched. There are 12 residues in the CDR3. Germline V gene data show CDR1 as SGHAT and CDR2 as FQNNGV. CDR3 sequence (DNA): TGTGCCAGCAGCGAGGGAGGGAATGAGCAGTTCTTC. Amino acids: CASSEGGNEQFF.